One and the same sample provided the 21 T cell receptor beta chains below, sequenced in a study of post-analysis software for immune sequencing data. No cognate antigen is known for these TCRs. Study-wide findings and caveats: The study found TRBV5-6, TRBV5-1 and TRBV20-1 among about 5 TRBV segments more frequent in patients than controls.

Every TCR beta cDNA library bore unique molecular identifiers. TCRdb processed the PCR reads anew with MiXCR; each CDR3 protein has one entry. The data show fewer than 700,000 distinct CDR3 sequences, around 40% seen once. The sample comprised blood. These receptors were taken from a girl aged 10 to 17 with multiple sclerosis.

This chain uses TRBV30 with TRBJ2-1; weak D call: TRBD1 (6 bases). CDR1 is GTSNPN, CDR2 SVGIG, per germline (reference sequence). CDR3 length: 15 residues. Between the trimmed V and J ends, which lost 2 bases and 2 bases, there was a span of 13 bases. The CDR3 sequence is CAWSLMGAPYNEQFF. DNA for the CDR3: TGTGCCTGGAGTTTAATGGGGGCGCCCTACAATGAGCAGTTCTTC.

V and J are TRBV5-1 and TRBJ2-6, with D uncertain. CDR1 and CDR2 from the germline V gene are SGHRS and YFSETQ. The CDR3 extends over 14 amino acids. Trimming took 3 bases from V and 3 from J, leaving 7 bases between them. CDR3 protein: CASSSSGGANVLTF. In DNA, the CDR3 is TGCGCCAGCAGCTCCTCGGGTGGGGCCAACGTCCTGACTTTC.

This chain uses TRBV13 with TRBJ1-2, with D possibly being TRBD1 (6 bases). CDR3 length: 15 amino acids. Germline CDR1 reads PRHDT; CDR2 reads FYEKMQ (reference sequence). V was pared by 2 bases and J by 1 base, with 11 bases between. CDR3: CASSLRGGFNYGYTF. The DNA for the CDR3 is TGTGCCAGCAGCTTACGAGGGGGATTTAACTATGGCTACACCTTC.

This clonotype was counted between two and nine times. The V and J genes are TRBV20-1 and TRBJ2-1, with D perhaps given as TRBD1 or TRBD2 (6 bases each). Germline V CDR1 and CDR2: DFQATT, SNEGSKA (reference sequence). V shed 5 bases and J shed 5 bases, with 10 bases lying between them. The CDR3 is 12 residues long. As DNA, the CDR3 is TGCAGTGCTCTTAGGGGGGACAATGAGCAGTTCTTC. Protein sequence: CSALRGDNEQFF.

The gene calls are TRBV24-1 and TRBJ2-1; 8 bases map to TRBD1. The CDR3 is 15 residues long. Per the germline V gene, CDR1 is KGHDR and CDR2 is SFDVKD. V gave up 6 bases and J gave up 8 bases; unmatched junction bases: 11. The CDR3 sequence: CATSRGRTGYYEQFF. In nucleotides, the CDR3 is TGTGCCACCAGTAGAGGCCGGACAGGGTATTATGAGCAGTTCTTC.

The chain joins TRBV5-1 to TRBJ1-1; maybe TRBD1 (5 bases). V was pared by 0 bases and J by 2 bases, with 11 bases between. The CDR3 runs to 15 residues. CDR1 is SGHRS and CDR2 is YFSETQ in the germline V gene. CDR3 coding DNA: TGCGCCAGCAGCTTGGCCGCGGGGGTTAACACTGAAGCTTTCTTT. This sequence encodes CASSLAAGVNTEAFF.

V usage is TRBV5-5 and J usage is TRBJ2-1, with 8 bases aligning to TRBD2. The CDR3 runs to 16 residues. In germline, CDR1 is SGHKS, CDR2 YYEKEE (reference sequence). The trim removed 5 bases at V and 7 bases at J, leaving 14 bases unmatched. CDR3 in DNA: TGTGCCAGCAGGGCAAAGGTGGGAGCGGGAGAGAATGAGCAGTTCTTC. Residues: CASRAKVGAGENEQFF.

This clonotype was seen more than once but under ten times. The V and J genes are TRBV27 and TRBJ2-7; D may be TRBD1 (6 bases). Trimming left V 4 bases short and J 3 bases short, with 10 bases between. Per germline, CDR1 MNHEY and CDR2 SMNVEV (reference sequence). The CDR3 totals 13 residues. This chain's CDR3 is CASSWGQLYEQYF. Here the CDR3 DNA reads TGTGCCAGCAGTTGGGGGCAACTCTACGAGCAGTACTTC.

This chain uses TRBV6-5 with TRBJ2-6, with TRBD2 as a possible D gene (5 bases). Trimming shortened V by 2 bases and J by 0 bases, and 11 bases separated the two germline ends. This CDR3 has 17 residues. From germline, CDR1 is MNHEY and CDR2 SVGAGI. The DNA for the CDR3 is TGTGCCAGCAGTTACGCAAGCGGTAGCTCTGGGGCCAACGTCCTGACTTTC. Its protein is CASSYASGSSGANVLTF.

J is TRBJ2-1 and V is TRBV7-9, with a weak D call TRBD1 (6 bases). The CDR3 is 13 amino acids. V was shortened by 6 bases and J by 9 bases, with 15 bases between the two germline ends. The germline V gene has CDR1 SEHNR and CDR2 FQNEAQ (reference sequence). For the CDR3, the DNA is TGTGCCAGCAGTCAAGGACAGTACGTTGAGCAGTTCTTC. Translation gives CASSQGQYVEQFF.

The CDR3 sequence is CASSLAAGGWYEQYF. The CDR3 DNA sequence: TGCGCCAGCAGCTTGGCGGCAGGGGGCTGGTACGAGCAGTACTTC. The genes are TRBV5-1 and TRBJ2-7; 8 nucleotides line up with TRBD1. V gave up 0 bases and J gave up 4 bases; unmatched junction bases: 6. The CDR3 extends over 15 amino acids. CDR1 SGHRS and CDR2 YFSETQ come from the germline V gene. Complete variable domain (other parts from reference TRBV5-1 and TRBJ2-7): KAGVTQTPRYLIKTRGQQVTLSCSPISGHRSVSWYQQTPGQGLQFLFEYFSETQRNKGNFPGRFSGRQFSNSRSEMNVSTLELGDSALYLCASSLAAGGWYEQYFGPGTRLTVT.

The rearrangement links TRBV6-5 to TRBJ1-2; D gene ambiguous. Trimming cost V 6 bases and J 4 bases, with 12 bases left between them. Per germline, CDR1 MNHEY and CDR2 SVGAGI. The CDR3 runs to 13 residues. The CDR3 DNA reads TGTGCCAGCAGAGAACAGACGGGCTATGGCTACACCTTC. It encodes CASREQTGYGYTF.

The chain combines TRBV29-1 with TRBJ1-1; the D is unclear. CDR3 length equals 13 residues. The V end lost 4 bases, the J end lost 5 bases, and 14 bases lay between the germline ends. CDR1 and CDR2 from the germline V gene are SQVTM and ANQGSEA. The CDR3 nucleotides are TGCAGCGTTGCAACTCTCTCTGGAACTGAAGCTTTCTTT. Protein: CSVATLSGTEAFF.

The V gene is TRBV25-1, the J gene TRBJ2-7; D may be TRBD1 or TRBD2 (5 bases each). Deletions cut 3 bases from V and 2 bases from J, with 14 bases between. CDR3 length: 15 amino acids. Per germline, CDR1 MGHDK and CDR2 SYGVNS. The CDR3 DNA sequence: TGTGCCAGCAGTGATCCATCAGGGACCGCCTACGAGCAGTACTTC. Translating it yields CASSDPSGTAYEQYF.

In this sample, this clonotype turned up a few times. This chain links TRBV4-1 with TRBJ2-7; 7 nucleotides match TRBD2. V was clipped by 0 bases and J by 12 bases; unmatched bases: 23. The V gene's germline CDR1 is MGHRA and CDR2 YSYEKL. The length of the CDR3 is 18 residues. CDR3 nucleotide sequence: TGCGCCAGCAGCCAAGACCGTGAGGGAGCGGGGTTCCAAGAGACCCGGTACTTC. Its protein is CASSQDREGAGFQETRYF.

The chain links TRBV7-8 to TRBJ2-7, with unresolved D. From germline, CDR1 is SGHVS and CDR2 FQNEAQ. The V end was cut by 4 bases, the J end by 5 bases, with 9 bases between. This CDR3 has 12 residues. This CDR3 reads CASSSWSDEQYF. The CDR3, as DNA: TGTGCCAGCAGCTCCTGGAGCGACGAGCAGTACTTC.

The V and J genes are TRBV7-8 and TRBJ1-5; 10 bases match TRBD1. The J segment lost 5 bases and the V segment lost 5 bases, leaving 6 bases of the junction unmatched. The V gene's germline CDR1 is SGHVS and CDR2 FQNEAQ. CDR3 length: 15 amino acids. The CDR3 is CASSPGGQGYQPQHF. CDR3 in DNA: TGTGCCAGCAGCCCTGGGGGACAGGGGTATCAGCCCCAGCATTTT.

CDR3 sequence reads: CASGRTGGPDTQYF. The CDR3 coding sequence is TGTGCCAGCGGGAGGACAGGGGGCCCAGATACGCAGTATTTT. This chain links TRBV12-3 or TRBV12-4 with TRBJ2-3; 11 bases match TRBD1. The CDR3 has 14 amino acids. V lost 8 bases, J lost 4 bases, and 5 bases stayed unmatched.

This chain links TRBV20-1 with TRBJ2-7; D possibly corresponds to TRBD1 (6 bases). Trimming took 0 bases from V and 0 from J, leaving 12 bases between them. This CDR3 spans 15 amino acids. Germline loops: CDR1 DFQATT, CDR2 SNEGSKA (reference sequence). CDR3 nucleotides: TGCAGTGCTAGAGATGTTAGGGGGAGCTCCTACGAGCAGTACTTC. The encoded protein is CSARDVRGSSYEQYF.

A few counts support this clonotype. J is TRBJ2-7 and V is TRBV6-5; the D is unclear. The V end lost 7 bases, the J end lost 2 bases, and 12 bases lay between the germline ends. The CDR3 contains 13 residues. In germline, CDR1 is MNHEY, CDR2 SVGAGI. The CDR3 DNA is TGTGCCAGCACAACGGCAGTACCCTACGAGCAGTACTTC. It codes for CASTTAVPYEQYF.

J is TRBJ2-2 and V is TRBV4-1; 9 nucleotides agree with TRBD1. The V and J ends lost 4 bases and 7 bases, in that order; junction bases with no gene match: 10. The length of the CDR3 is 16 residues. The germline gives CDR1 MGHRA, CDR2 YSYEKL. The CDR3 region is CASSPESTGGGGELFF. Written as DNA, the CDR3 is TGCGCCAGCAGCCCTGAATCGACAGGGGGGGGCGGGGAGCTGTTTTTT.